The 30 T cell receptor beta chains presented below share a single source sample, sequenced in a study of blood T cells in healthy people across ages. PCR was performed a second time for about 7 to 12 cycles using a sample-barcoded 5' primer and a J-beta primer mix. Each CDR3 protein gets one entry after TCRdb re-called the 5' RACE reads with MiXCR. The table records some 1.5 million distinct CDR3 sequences, roughly 43% of them present only once. Source material: blood. All receptors come from a woman between 18 and 29 years old in good health.

V and J are TRBV20-1 and TRBJ2-7; D possibly matches TRBD1 or TRBD2 (5 bases each). Germline V CDR1 and CDR2: DFQATT, SNEGSKA (reference sequence). Between the trimmed V and J ends, which lost 6 bases and 1 base, there was a span of 10 bases. The CDR3 sequence is 12 residues long. The CDR3 nucleotides are TGCAGTGCGGGACGGTCATCCTACGAGCAGTACTTC. Its translation is CSAGRSSYEQYF.

The chain joins TRBV20-1 to TRBJ1-1, with 8 bases fitting TRBD1. Germline lookup yields CDR1 DFQATT and CDR2 SNEGSKA (reference sequence). This CDR3 spans 14 amino acids. The V segment lost 5 bases and the J segment 1 base; nucleotides outside the gene matches: 6. In nucleotides, the CDR3 is TGCAGTGCTTCGCGGACAGGGACGAACACTGAAGCTTTCTTT. Residues: CSASRTGTNTEAFF.

The gene calls are TRBV6-2 or TRBV6-3 and TRBJ1-5; the match to TRBD1 covers 7 bases. The germline gives CDR1 MNHEY, CDR2 SVGEGT. The CDR3 length is 16 residues. V was clipped by 2 bases and J by 4 bases; unmatched bases: 8. In DNA, the CDR3 is TGTGCCAGCAGTTACAGGGGGCGAAAACAAAATCAGCCCCAGCATTTT. The encoded protein is CASSYRGRKQNQPQHF.

This clonotype has a handful of counts. The CDR3, as DNA: TGCGCCAGCAGCCACACTTTTAGCGGGGGGGTCAAGGAGACCCAGTACTTC. Its protein is CASSHTFSGGVKETQYF. The rearrangement joins TRBV5-1 to TRBJ2-5; the match to TRBD2 covers 11 bases. V lost 4 bases, J lost 5 bases, and 13 bases stayed unmatched. This CDR3 comprises 17 residues. Germline lookup yields CDR1 SGHRS and CDR2 YFSETQ.

The chain is built from TRBV4-3 and TRBJ2-5; the D gene is possibly TRBD1 (6 bases). The germline V gene encodes CDR1 LGHNA and CDR2 YSLEER. The germline V and J ends were trimmed by 2 bases and 5 bases, with 15 bases remaining between them. The CDR3 is made up of 15 amino acids. The CDR3 protein is CASSQFYREGETQYF. Written as DNA, the CDR3 is TGCGCCAGCAGCCAATTTTACAGGGAAGGGGAGACCCAGTACTTC.

The sample holds many counts of this clonotype. The chain is built from TRBV5-1 and TRBJ2-3, with D tentatively TRBD2 (6 bases). With 0 bases removed from V and 0 bases from J, the gap between germline ends came to 14 bases. Per the germline V gene, CDR1 is SGHRS and CDR2 is YFSETQ. The CDR3 runs 17 residues. The CDR3 region has the DNA TGCGCCAGCAGCTTGGGGGGACTGCTTTCTAGCACAGATACGCAGTATTTT. The encoded protein is CASSLGGLLSSTDTQYF.

This clonotype was detected only a few times. This chain uses TRBV7-9 with TRBJ1-5, with 8 bases lining up with TRBD1. Germline V gene data show CDR1 as SEHNR and CDR2 as FQNEAQ (reference sequence). The trim removed 11 bases at V and 2 bases at J, leaving 8 bases unmatched. The CDR3 consists of 14 residues. CDR3 bases: TGTGCCGGCTCCGGGACAGGTGGCAATCAGCCCCAGCATTTT. Protein product: CAGSGTGGNQPQHF. The full variable domain, with the rest looked up from reference TRBV7-9 and TRBJ1-5, is DTGVSQNPRHKITKRGQNVTFRCDPISEHNRLYWYRQTLGQGPEFLTYFQNEAQLEKSRLLSDRFSAERPKGSFSTLEIQRTEQGDSAMYLCAGSGTGGNQPQHFGDGTRLSIL.

The J gene is TRBJ2-5, the V gene TRBV28; D is possibly TRBD1 or TRBD2 (5 bases each). Trimming shortened V by 4 bases and J by 5 bases, and 14 bases separated the two germline ends. CDR3 size: 14 residues. Germline V gene data show CDR1 as MDHEN and CDR2 as SYDVKM. The CDR3 DNA is TGTGCCAGCAGTTCCGCAGGGAGAGCGGAGACCCAGTACTTC. It specifies CASSSAGRAETQYF. The full variable domain, in which reference TRBV28 and TRBJ2-5 provide the parts outside the CDR3, is DVKVTQSSRYLVKRTGEKVFLECVQDMDHENMFWYRQDPGLGLRLIYFSYDVKMKEKGDIPEGYSVSREKKERFSLILESASTNQTSMYLCASSSAGRAETQYFGPGTRLLVL.

This clonotype was seen repeatedly, ten times or more. The J gene is TRBJ2-7, the V gene TRBV20-1; D call uncertain. This CDR3 is 13 amino acids long. Per the germline V gene, CDR1 is DFQATT and CDR2 is SNEGSKA (reference sequence). V lost 1 base, J lost 0 bases, and 7 bases lay in between. DNA for the CDR3: TGCAGTGCTAGAGTGGGCAGCTCCTACGAGCAGTACTTC. Translation: CSARVGSSYEQYF.

For this clonotype: This may come from a read error, since a much larger clone is one base off. The V call is TRBV6-5, the J call TRBJ2-7; D not resolved. The CDR3 contains 14 residues. In germline, CDR1 is MNHEY, CDR2 SVGAGI. CDR3 amino acids: CASSDSSQPYEQYF. The CDR3 DNA is TGTGCCAGCAGTGACTCCAGTCAACCCTACGAGCAGTACTTC.

This chain links TRBV5-1 with TRBJ2-5, with unresolved D. Germline V gene sequence: CDR1 SGHRS, CDR2 YFSETQ. V was clipped by 4 bases and J by 11 bases, with 21 bases between them. The CDR3 covers 14 residues. The CDR3 sequence: CASSLWEQNNEQYF. As DNA, the CDR3 is TGCGCCAGCAGCCTCTGGGAACAGAACAATGAGCAGTACTTC.

This clonotype was observed a handful of times. V is TRBV20-1 and J is TRBJ1-1; 7 positions match TRBD1. This CDR3 has 12 residues. V lost 6 bases and J lost 7; bases outside the gene matches: 8. The germline V gene has CDR1 DFQATT and CDR2 SNEGSKA (reference sequence). The CDR3 DNA is TGCAGTGCGGACAGGTTGTATGATGAAGCTTTCTTT. It is translated as CSADRLYDEAFF.

V is TRBV20-1 and J is TRBJ2-1; 7 nucleotides line up with TRBD2. The CDR3 has 16 amino acids. CDR1 DFQATT and CDR2 SNEGSKA come from the germline V gene (reference sequence). The junction had 12 bases not matched to a gene; V was cut back by 0 bases and J by 7 bases. In nucleotides, the CDR3 is TGCAGTGCTAGAGACCGTCGACTAGCTCTTGGGAATGAGCAGTTCTTC. It yields the protein CSARDRRLALGNEQFF.

On this clonotype: This could be a read error, since a much larger clone is one nucleotide away. The chain recombines TRBV7-9 with TRBJ2-1, with no clear D. The ends were cut back, 10 bases at V and 10 bases at J, with 20 bases in the middle. The length of the CDR3 is 13 residues. Germline V gene lookup returns CDR1 SEHNR and CDR2 FQNEAQ (reference sequence). This CDR3 is CAIARAYPYEQFF. The CDR3 DNA reads TGTGCCATCGCACGGGCCTACCCCTACGAGCAGTTCTTC.

CDR3 region: CAISDRQGPYEQYF. The CDR3 DNA reads as TGTGCCATCAGTGACAGACAGGGGCCGTACGAGCAGTACTTC. This sequence joins TRBV10-3 and TRBJ2-7; TRBD1 agrees at 8 bases. The CDR3 spans 14 residues. CDR1 and CDR2 from the germline V gene are ENHRY and SYGVKD. The V and J ends lost 3 bases and 4 bases, in that order; junction bases with no gene match: 5.

The rearrangement links TRBV3-1 to TRBJ2-1; tentative D call: TRBD2 (6 bases). V lost 5 bases, J lost 8 bases, and 13 bases lay in between. The CDR3 consists of 13 residues. CDR1 is LGHDT, CDR2 YNNKEL, per germline (reference sequence). CDR3 sequence reads: CASSNAWGDEQFF. CDR3 DNA: TGTGCCAGCAGCAATGCGTGGGGGGATGAGCAGTTCTTC.

This clonotype appeared a few times. The chain has TRBV12-3 or TRBV12-4 and TRBJ2-1; perhaps TRBD2 as D (6 bases). This CDR3 spans 15 amino acids. V lost 5 bases, J lost 2 bases, and 13 bases lay in between. The CDR3 sequence is CASSASGPAYNEQFF. For the CDR3, the DNA is TGTGCCAGCAGTGCCAGCGGGCCCGCCTACAATGAGCAGTTCTTC.

The chain combines TRBV20-1 with TRBJ2-1; D may be TRBD1 (6 bases). With 5 bases removed from V and 10 bases from J, the gap between germline ends came to 24 bases. The CDR3 has 15 amino acids. CDR1 DFQATT and CDR2 SNEGSKA come from the germline V gene (reference sequence). CDR3 region: CSASDRSQFFYEQFF. CDR3 in DNA: TGCAGTGCTTCCGACAGGAGCCAGTTTTTCTACGAGCAGTTCTTC.

This clonotype has a handful of counts. The chain carries TRBV9 and TRBJ1-2; weak D call: TRBD1 (5 bases). The CDR3 spans 15 residues. Germline loops: CDR1 SGDLS, CDR2 YYNGEE. V lost 3 bases, J lost 1 base, and 13 bases lay in between. As DNA, the CDR3 is TGTGCCAGCAGCGCCCCGGACACCCATAACTATGGCTACACCTTC. As protein: CASSAPDTHNYGYTF.

This clonotype appeared a few times. The rearrangement joins TRBV4-3 to TRBJ1-4; the D is unclear. This CDR3 contains 16 residues. Looked up from germline, CDR1 is LGHNA and CDR2 is YSLEER. Trimming pared 0 bases from V and 8 bases from J, leaving 16 bases between. CDR3 nucleotide sequence: TGCGCCAGCAGCCAAGACGCGCCAGGTGGTAAGGAAAAACTGTTTTTT. It translates to CASSQDAPGGKEKLFF.

This clonotype has just a few counts. The rearrangement links TRBV25-1 to TRBJ2-7, with a possible D match to TRBD1 (5 bases). This CDR3 comprises 13 residues. Trimming stripped 4 bases from V and 2 bases from J, with 9 bases between. Germline CDR1 is MGHDK and CDR2 is SYGVNS. CDR3 DNA sequence: TGTGCCAGCAGTGGACAGCTAACCTACGAGCAGTACTTC. It codes for CASSGQLTYEQYF.

The chain has TRBV19 and TRBJ2-4, with D unresolved. The closer fit of TRBJ2-7 to the DNA end suggests the J call may be wrong. This CDR3 has 11 residues. The germline CDR1 and CDR2 sequences are LNHDA and SQIVND (reference sequence). CDR3 loop: CASSNWYEQYF. CDR3 sequence (DNA): TGTGCCAGTAGTAACTGGTACGAGCAGTACTTC.

This clonotype was counted a few times. The rearrangement links TRBV11-2 to TRBJ2-1, with TRBD2 matching over 10 bases. V trimming: 0 bases; J trimming: 6 bases; junction bases outside the gene matches: 2. In germline, CDR1 is SGHAT, CDR2 FQNNGV. The CDR3 loop spans 15 amino acids. The CDR3 nucleotides read TGTGCCAGCAGCTTAGAAGCGGGAGGGCCCAATGAGCAGTTCTTC. Protein: CASSLEAGGPNEQFF.

This sequence joins TRBV7-2 and TRBJ2-7, with D possibly matching TRBD1 (6 bases). The DNA end favors TRBJ2-5, so the J call may be wrong. From germline, CDR1 is SGHTA and CDR2 FQGNSA. This CDR3 has 14 amino acids. The CDR3 here is CASSSWGPKETQYF. DNA of the CDR3: TGTGCCAGCAGCTCCTGGGGGCCGAAAGAGACCCAGTACTTC.

This clonotype was counted only a few times. The chain recombines TRBV25-1 with TRBJ1-4, with 9 nucleotides matching TRBD1. The CDR3 runs 15 residues. Per the germline V gene, CDR1 is MGHDK and CDR2 is SYGVNS. V lost 8 bases, J lost 0 bases, and 4 bases stayed unmatched. The CDR3 region is CASGDRAATNEKLFF. CDR3 sequence (DNA): TGTGCCAGCGGGGACAGGGCGGCAACTAATGAAAAACTGTTTTTT. Supplemented by reference TRBV25-1 and TRBJ1-4, the full variable domain reads EADIYQTPRYLVIGTGKKITLECSQTMGHDKMYWYQQDPGMELHLIHYSYGVNSTEKGDLSSESTVSRIRTEHFPLTLESARPSHTSQYLCASGDRAATNEKLFFGSGTQLSVL.

The genes are TRBV20-1 and TRBJ1-5, with 8 bases identical to TRBD1. The CDR3 is 15 amino acids. Germline V gene data show CDR1 as DFQATT and CDR2 as SNEGSKA (reference sequence). V gave up 0 bases and J gave up 6 bases; unmatched junction bases: 7. As DNA, the CDR3 is TGCAGTGCTAGAGATCGGAGGACAGGGTCTCAGCCCCAGCATTTT. This gives the protein CSARDRRTGSQPQHF.

The table lists this clonotype with a count of one. This clone may be a read error of a much larger clone one base away. This sequence joins TRBV15 and TRBJ2-5, with 12 nucleotides matching TRBD2. The CDR3 totals 16 residues. J gave up 11 bases and V 3 bases, and 13 bases lay outside the gene matches. The V gene's germline CDR1 is LNHNV and CDR2 YYDKDF (reference sequence). The CDR3 spells CATSSRGLAGLNEQYF. CDR3 in DNA: TGTGCCACCAGCAGTCGGGGACTAGCGGGCTTGAATGAGCAGTACTTC.

The rearrangement links TRBV2 to TRBJ1-1; D unclear. This CDR3 comprises 11 residues. V was cut by 8 bases and J by 2 bases, with 6 bases left in between. Germline V lookup: CDR1 SNHLY, CDR2 FYNNEI. The CDR3 reads CASRQNTEAFF. CDR3 nucleotides: TGTGCCAGCCGACAAAACACTGAAGCTTTCTTT.

The V and J genes are TRBV29-1 and TRBJ2-1; D gene unclear. Germline CDR1 is SQVTM and CDR2 is ANQGSEA. This CDR3 has 12 amino acids. Trimming took 4 bases from V and 8 from J, leaving 12 bases between them. CDR3 DNA: TGCAGCGTTGCAGGACCGGGTGATGAGCAGTTCTTC. Protein: CSVAGPGDEQFF.

V gene TRBV20-1 combines with J gene TRBJ2-2; D not certain. CDR1 is DFQATT and CDR2 is SNEGSKA in the germline V gene (reference sequence). The V end lost 6 bases, the J end lost 2 bases, and 16 bases lay between the germline ends. This CDR3 is 15 amino acids long. CDR3 amino acids: CSAAQKRANTGELFF. The CDR3 nucleotides are TGCAGTGCCGCCCAAAAGCGAGCTAACACCGGGGAGCTGTTTTTT.